This TCR beta chain was recovered during a study of cytomegalovirus exposure and HLA in healthy donors. In the case of this clone: Its antigen is unknown.

While the first cohort had 600 to 750 subjects, the donors belonged to the separate validation cohort of 100 to 150 subjects. Study-wide results and limits: The study recorded 150 to 200 TCR beta chains that were cytomegalovirus-associated. Specificity of a few CMV-associated chains for CMV antigens was verified in vitro. High sensitivity and specificity were reportedly achieved when the classifier diagnosed cytomegalovirus status.

The protocol was immunoSEQ multiplex PCR, while the TCRdb copy is restricted to in-frame clones and leaves out a portion. The table has 50,000 to 65,000 clones, roughly 89% seen once. Sequenced sample: PBMCs. The clonotype comes from a young woman in good health and CMV-seronegative.

For the CDR3, the DNA is TGTGCCAGCAGTTTTTACCGGGGTAACACTGAAGCTTTCTTT. Protein sequence: CASSFYRGNTEAFF. The V gene is TRBV27, the J gene TRBJ1-1; D is uncertain. Trimming shortened V by 3 bases and J by 2 bases, and 10 bases separated the two germline ends. CDR3 length: 14 amino acids. Per the germline V gene, CDR1 is MNHEY and CDR2 is SMNVEV (reference sequence).